The rows below give T cell receptor beta chains drawn from one sample of a study of T cell responses to AZD1222 COVID-19 vaccine. The table came from immunoSEQ multiplex PCR; TCRdb's copy has only in-frame clones and leaves some out. This sample yields some 74,000 clones, of which approximately 80% are seen a single time; around 20% belongs to the top ten. Source: peripheral blood, taken on day 0 of AZD1222 vaccination. The receptor set was obtained from an adult in good health. CDR3s include the opening cysteine and the closing phenylalanine or tryptophan. D genes are given only for firm matches. Rows give clone size only sometimes, using once, few, many, or a class for an expanded clone.

j_call | v_call | d_call | clone_size | cdr3_aa | cdr3_nt
TRBJ2-7 | TRBV12-3/TRBV12-4 | NA | NA | CASSPGLYEQYF | TGTGCCAGCAGCCCCGGGCTCTACGAGCAGTACTTC
TRBJ1-4 | TRBV19 | NA | NA | CASRDSPGPKNEKLFF | TGTGCCAGTAGAGACTCGCCGGGCCCCAAAAATGAAAAACTGTTTTTT
TRBJ2-5 | TRBV7-7 | NA | NA | CASSEANEETQYF | TGTGCCAGCAGCGAAGCCAACGAAGAGACCCAGTACTTC
TRBJ2-7 | TRBV25-1 | NA | NA | CASSEAGTGEQYF | TGTGCCAGCAGTGAAGCAGGGACGGGCGAGCAGTACTTC
TRBJ2-5 | TRBV30 | TRBD1 | NA | CAWTRRGLRETQYF | TGTGCCTGGACCCGCAGGGGGCTACGGGAGACCCAGTACTTC
TRBJ2-7 | TRBV20-1 | NA | NA | CSASPYEQYF | TGCAGTGCTAGTCCCTACGAGCAGTACTTC
TRBJ2-6 | TRBV18 | NA | NA | CASSPGTGANVLTF | TGTGCCAGCTCACCAGGCACTGGGGCCAACGTCCTGACTTTC
TRBJ2-1 | TRBV30 | TRBD1 | NA | CAWAGQGNNEQFF | TGTGCCTGGGCGGGACAGGGAAACAATGAGCAGTTCTTC
TRBJ2-3 | TRBV9 | NA | NA | CASSVEILPTDTQYF | TGTGCCAGCAGCGTAGAAATCCTTCCCACAGATACGCAGTATTTT
TRBJ1-6 | TRBV28 | NA | NA | CASSPRSYNSPLHF | TGTGCCAGCAGTCCCCGCAGCTATAATTCACCCCTCCACTTT
TRBJ2-5 | TRBV5-1 | TRBD1 | few | CASTRGQGETQYF | TGCGCCAGCACGCGGGGACAGGGGGAGACCCAGTACTTC
TRBJ1-1 | TRBV15 | TRBD1 | NA | CATSRGGQVLTEAFF | TGTGCCACCAGCAGAGGGGGACAGGTCCTCACTGAAGCTTTCTTT
TRBJ1-1 | TRBV19 | NA | NA | CASSAGTAEAFF | TGTGCCAGTAGTGCCGGGACCGCTGAAGCTTTCTTT
TRBJ1-1 | TRBV5-6 | TRBD1 | NA | CASSPDRVGTEAFF | TGTGCCAGCAGCCCAGACAGGGTGGGGACTGAAGCTTTCTTT
TRBJ2-2 | TRBV19 | TRBD1 | NA | CASTAGTGISGELFF | TGTGCCAGTACCGCCGGGACAGGGATATCCGGGGAGCTGTTTTTT
TRBJ2-1 | TRBV29-1 | NA | once | CSVEEDSPLYNEQFF | TGCAGCGTTGAGGAGGACAGCCCACTCTACAATGAGCAGTTCTTC
TRBJ1-2 | TRBV5-8 | NA | NA | CASISFGGYGYTF | TGTGCCAGCATATCTTTCGGGGGCTATGGCTACACCTTC
TRBJ1-1 | TRBV19 | NA | few | CASSSRLTEAFF | TGTGCCAGTAGTTCCAGACTCACTGAAGCTTTCTTT
TRBJ2-1 | TRBV28 | TRBD2 | NA | CASSLIRLAGGLDEQFF | TGTGCCAGCAGTTTGATTAGGCTAGCGGGGGGGCTCGATGAGCAGTTCTTC
TRBJ1-5 | TRBV11-2 | NA | NA | CASSLQGSNQPQHF | TGTGCCAGCAGCTTACAGGGGAGCAATCAGCCCCAGCATTTT